This is a list of T cell receptor beta chains from one sample in a study of cytomegalovirus exposure and HLA in healthy donors. TCRdb's table, derived via immunoSEQ multiplex PCR, lists solely in-frame clones and lacks some. This table has about 150,000 clones, around three quarters appearing once. Sequenced sample: PBMCs. These receptors were obtained from a woman in her 40s in good health and CMV-seronegative. Both conserved end residues are part of each CDR3.

j_call v_call cdr3_aa
TRBJ2-3 TRBV4-1 CASSQEAPRTDTQYF
TRBJ1-6 TRBV5-1 CASSDRGNSPLHF
TRBJ2-2 TRBV13 CASSRDRPGELFF
TRBJ1-5 TRBV28 CASTLVGSNQPQHF
TRBJ1-1 TRBV6-1 CASSLGQVGTEAFF
TRBJ1-6 TRBV6-6 CASSRDRRNSPLHF
TRBJ1-1 TRBV10-3 CAISEYLMNTEAFF
TRBJ2-1 TRBV7-9 CASSLGRGAYNEQFF
TRBJ1-2 TRBV5-8 CASSLSLGGYGYTF
TRBJ2-3 TRBV5-1 CASSTTSGGTTDTQYF
TRBJ1-5 TRBV27 CASSPTGPWSNQPQHF
TRBJ2-7 TRBV29-1 CSVGDRALGGEQYF
TRBJ2-3 TRBV7-8 CASSSRIAGVLSTDTQYF
TRBJ2-3 TRBV14 CASSRDRVTDTQYF
TRBJ1-4 TRBV6-1 CASSSGTGVEKLFF
TRBJ1-2 TRBV7-9 CASSPGQAYGYTF
TRBJ2-5 TRBV6-1 CASSEAPTGRETQYF
TRBJ1-2 TRBV6-4 CASSEMRGGSYGYTF
TRBJ1-4 TRBV19 CASSADRGGRFGNEKLFF
TRBJ2-2 TRBV10-3 CAISERSTTVGRYRELFF
TRBJ2-7 TRBV5-1 CASSLGGYEQYF
TRBJ2-2 TRBV29-1 CSVGNGEAGELFF
TRBJ2-3 TRBV14 CASSQDLSQREWADTQYF
TRBJ1-3 TRBV6-1 CASTPRSGNTIYF
TRBJ1-2 TRBV30 CAWQTGGNYGYTF
TRBJ2-3 TRBV4-2 CASSQDRQVTDTQYF
TRBJ2-1 TRBV18 CASSPGTSGEQFF
TRBJ2-1 TRBV7-9 CASSLGLAGNNEQFF